This T cell receptor beta chain was found in a study of lymphopenia after photon versus proton radiotherapy. About this clone itself: Antigen specificity is unknown.

Sequencing used immunoSEQ multiplex PCR; TCRdb keeps in-frame clones, though not all of them. Of about 3,800 clones in the sample, approximately 74% were seen once. General study findings and limits: Proton therapy kept repertoires fairly stable, unlike photons, which gained effector/memory cells.

Germline V lookup: CDR1 SGHRS, CDR2 YFSETQ. Trimming removed 4 bases from V and 3 bases from J, with 11 bases in between. CDR3 length: 14 residues. This sequence joins TRBV5-1 and TRBJ1-5; D uncertain. Sequencing was performed on peripheral blood, taken from a patient treated with proton-based radiotherapy. This receptor was identified in a man older than 75 with esophageal cancer. In nucleotides, the CDR3 is TGCGCCAGCAGCCCTGACGGTCACAATCAGCCCCAGCATTTT. Its translation: CASSPDGHNQPQHF. Variable domain in full (rest from reference TRBV5-1 and TRBJ1-5): KAGVTQTPRYLIKTRGQQVTLSCSPISGHRSVSWYQQTPGQGLQFLFEYFSETQRNKGNFPGRFSGRQFSNSRSEMNVSTLELGDSALYLCASSPDGHNQPQHFGDGTRLSIL.